Presented here are 26 T cell receptor beta chains from one specimen sequenced in a study of spatial heterogeneity in lung cancer. TCRdb passed the 5' RACE reads through MiXCR, listing each CDR3 protein once. The profile covers about 20,000 distinct CDR3 sequences, with 15% to 20% appearing a single time and around a third taken by the ten largest. Study-level results: How many expanded intratumoral alpha and beta TCRs were present tracked the tumor mutation count, which was a count of nonsynonymous mutations.

No antigens are known for them. Noted time point: sample taken at primary tumor resection. Specimen: lung tumor tissue, collected at surgery. Receptor source: a female donor with early-stage non-small cell lung cancer.

The rearrangement uses TRBV12-3 or TRBV12-4 and TRBJ2-1, with D possibly TRBD2 on 5 matching bases. V was cut by 5 bases and J by 5 bases, with 19 bases left in between. The CDR3 is 16 residues long. The CDR3, as DNA: TGTGCCAGCAGTACTTACGGGAAGGGAACGCACAATGAGCAGTTCTTC. Amino acids: CASSTYGKGTHNEQFF.

This chain connects TRBV27 to TRBJ2-7; 11 positions match TRBD1. This CDR3 is built from 15 residues. CDR1 is MNHEY, CDR2 SMNVEV, per germline (reference sequence). With 5 bases clipped from V and 6 bases from J, the junction kept 9 bases outside the gene matches. Written as DNA, the CDR3 is TGTGCCAGCAGTCCACTTGGACAGGGGGCAATCGAGCAGTACTTC. This codes for CASSPLGQGAIEQYF.

The chain has TRBV10-3 and TRBJ1-5; D ambiguous. This CDR3 has 13 amino acids. Trimming stripped 2 bases from V and 2 bases from J, with 4 bases between. Germline assignment: CDR1 ENHRY and CDR2 SYGVKD. This chain's CDR3 is CAISEAGNQPQHF. DNA for the CDR3: TGTGCCATCAGTGAGGCAGGCAATCAGCCCCAGCATTTT.

This clonotype was found a few times. CDR3 DNA sequence: TGTGCCAGCAGCCTACGGACCTCCTCCCGTGAGCAGTTCTTC. This codes for CASSLRTSSREQFF. J is TRBJ2-1 and V is TRBV28, with D unresolved. Germline CDR1 and CDR2: MDHEN and SYDVKM. The CDR3 covers 14 residues. V was shortened by 6 bases and J by 9 bases, with 18 bases between the two germline ends.

The chain joins TRBV5-1 to TRBJ2-3; 12 bases fit TRBD2. Germline-derived CDR1 and CDR2 are SGHRS and YFSETQ. Germline trimming cut 0 bases from V and 5 bases from J; bases unmatched to any gene: 1. The CDR3 loop spans 15 amino acids. The CDR3 bases are TGCGCCAGCAGCTTGGGGACTAGCGGGGAAGATACGCAGTATTTT. Its translation: CASSLGTSGEDTQYF.

This clonotype was counted between two and nine times. This chain uses TRBV2 with TRBJ2-1; tentatively, D is TRBD1 (6 bases). Between the trimmed V and J ends, which lost 5 bases and 0 bases, there was a span of 11 bases. The germline CDR1 and CDR2 sequences are SNHLY and FYNNEI. The CDR3 runs to 15 residues. The CDR3 loop reads CASSHGQFSYNEQFF. The CDR3 bases are TGTGCCAGCAGTCATGGACAGTTCTCCTACAATGAGCAGTTCTTC.

There are many counts of this clonotype. The genes are TRBV28 and TRBJ2-7; TRBD2 matches at 9 bases. The CDR3 totals 14 residues. Germline V gene data show CDR1 as MDHEN and CDR2 as SYDVKM. The CDR3 is CAHSSGTSYSEQYF. Here the CDR3 DNA reads TGTGCACACTCGTCCGGGACTAGCTATTCCGAGCAGTACTTC.

This clonotype was picked up many times. The chain is built from TRBV9 and TRBJ2-1, with 7 bases matching TRBD2. V was clipped by 7 bases and J by 9 bases; unmatched bases: 7. The CDR3 loop spans 12 amino acids. Germline assignment: CDR1 SGDLS and CDR2 YYNGEE. CDR3 nucleotide sequence: TGTGCCAGCGGCGGGACTATTCGTGAGCAGTTCTTC. Translating gives CASGGTIREQFF.

V is TRBV12-3 or TRBV12-4 and J is TRBJ2-7; 9 positions agree with TRBD1. Germline trimming cut 7 bases from V and 2 bases from J; bases unmatched to any gene: 9. The CDR3 totals 15 residues. This chain's CDR3 is CASTSRTGAAYEQYF. DNA of the CDR3: TGTGCCAGCACGTCCCGGACAGGGGCCGCCTACGAGCAGTACTTC.

The gene calls are TRBV29-1 and TRBJ2-3; D gene unclear. CDR1 SQVTM and CDR2 ANQGSEA come from the germline V gene. The V end lost 3 bases, the J end lost 6 bases, and 13 bases lay between the germline ends. The CDR3 length is 13 residues. For the CDR3, the DNA is TGCAGCGTTGATGGCATCTCATGGGATACGCAGTATTTT. Amino acid sequence: CSVDGISWDTQYF.

Only a few counts were recorded for this clonotype. This sequence joins TRBV13 and TRBJ2-6, with D uncertain. CDR3 length equals 14 residues. Trimming shortened V by 2 bases and J by 0 bases, and 2 bases separated the two germline ends. Germline V gives CDR1 PRHDT, CDR2 FYEKMQ (reference sequence). CDR3 loop: CASSLYSGANVLTF. The CDR3 coding sequence is TGTGCCAGCAGCTTATACTCTGGGGCCAACGTCCTGACTTTC.

This clonotype was seen many times. The chain couples TRBV28 to TRBJ2-7; D call uncertain. This CDR3 has 12 amino acids. Trimming took 6 bases from V and 6 from J, leaving 12 bases between them. The V gene's germline CDR1 is MDHEN and CDR2 SYDVKM. The CDR3 sequence is CASSLLLSEQYF. The CDR3 DNA is TGTGCCAGCAGCCTTTTATTATCCGAGCAGTACTTC.

As to this clonotype: A read error is possible here, since a much larger clone lies one base away. No DNA is shown, since the ends of the CDR3 on it are uncertain; the CDR3 is the one TCRdb lists. CDR3 amino acids: CSVARGTGRGNEKFF. The chain is built from TRBV29-1 and TRBJ2-1; the table's D call TRBD1 went unverified against the DNA. Per germline, CDR1 SQVTM and CDR2 ANQGSEA. With termini counted, the CDR3 has 15 amino acids.

V and J are TRBV28 and TRBJ2-1; TRBD2 agrees at 8 bases. Germline CDR1 and CDR2: MDHEN and SYDVKM. The CDR3 consists of 15 residues. The trim removed 5 bases at V and 8 bases at J, leaving 11 bases unmatched. The DNA of the CDR3 is TGTGCCAGCAGTCGAAGCGGGAGCCTGTTTGATGAGCAGTTCTTC. This encodes CASSRSGSLFDEQFF.

This clonotype is medium-sized (0.01 to 0.1%) in the sample. The gene calls are TRBV7-8 and TRBJ1-1; D not resolved. This CDR3 contains 15 residues. The V end was cut by 1 base, the J end by 4 bases, with 13 bases between. Germline V lookup: CDR1 SGHVS, CDR2 FQNEAQ. CDR3 amino acids: CASSLVPGSGTEAFF. CDR3 in DNA: TGTGCCAGCAGCTTAGTGCCGGGATCGGGCACTGAAGCTTTCTTT.

This clonotype was found many times. CDR3 nucleotides: TGTGCCAGCAGTCTGGACAGGAATGAGCAGTTCTTC. This translates into CASSLDRNEQFF. The genes are TRBV3-1 and TRBJ2-1, with 7 bases lining up with TRBD1. Germline CDR1 LGHDT, CDR2 YNNKEL (reference sequence). The CDR3 sequence is 12 residues long. J lost 7 bases, V lost 6 bases, and 3 bases had no gene match.

The CDR3 loop is CSAIYRVRTDTQYF. The CDR3 DNA is TGCAGTGCTATCTACAGGGTTCGCACAGATACGCAGTATTTT. J is TRBJ2-3 and V is TRBV20-1; the D gene is possibly TRBD1 (6 bases). The V end was cut by 4 bases, the J end by 1 base, with 12 bases between. CDR1 is DFQATT and CDR2 is SNEGSKA in the germline V gene (reference sequence). The CDR3 has 14 amino acids.

The rearrangement uses TRBV11-2 and TRBJ2-6; the D gene could be TRBD1 or TRBD2 (5 bases each). Trimming cost V 5 bases and J 0 bases, with 14 bases left between them. The CDR3 contains 17 residues. Germline values: CDR1 SGHAT, CDR2 FQNNGV. In DNA, the CDR3 is TGTGCCAGCAGCCCCGGGACGTTGAGCTCTGGGGCCAACGTCCTGACTTTC. Translation gives CASSPGTLSSGANVLTF. Drawing the rest from reference TRBV11-2 and TRBJ2-6, the complete variable domain is EAGVAQSPRYKIIEKRQSVAFWCNPISGHATLYWYQQILGQGPKLLIQFQNNGVVDDSQLPKDRFSAERLKGVDSTLKIQPAKLEDSAVYLCASSPGTLSSGANVLTFGAGSRLTVL.

This clonotype was counted at least ten times. V gene TRBV28 combines with J gene TRBJ2-7, with 9 positions matching TRBD1. Germline CDR1 reads MDHEN; CDR2 reads SYDVKM. This CDR3 has 21 amino acids. Unmatched junction bases numbered 31, after V lost 8 bases and J lost 5 bases. DNA for the CDR3: TGTGCCAGCGCAGGACGGTGGGGACAGGGAGTTTTGGGCCTACCGCGCCACGAGCAGTACTTC. It yields the protein CASAGRWGQGVLGLPRHEQYF.

This clonotype was observed at least ten times. V usage is TRBV5-1 and J usage is TRBJ2-1, with 11 bases that match TRBD2. The CDR3 is 17 amino acids. The J segment lost 5 bases and the V segment lost 4 bases, leaving 11 bases of the junction unmatched. Germline V CDR1 and CDR2: SGHRS, YFSETQ. CDR3 DNA: TGCGCCAGCAGCCCGATGATAGCGGGAGGGCCGCACAATGAGCAGTTCTTC. It specifies CASSPMIAGGPHNEQFF.

This clonotype has a count of ten or more. The chain is built from TRBV7-2 and TRBJ2-4; 10 bases agree with TRBD1. V gave up 5 bases and J gave up 6 bases; unmatched junction bases: 10. The CDR3 is made up of 16 amino acids. Germline V lookup: CDR1 SGHTA, CDR2 FQGNSA. CDR3 nucleotide sequence: TGTGCCAGCAGCCCAAGAGGACAGGGGGGAGGAAACATTCAGTACTTC. It encodes CASSPRGQGGGNIQYF.

The genes are TRBV28 and TRBJ2-4, with TRBD1 as a possible D gene (6 bases). The CDR3 runs 15 residues. V was trimmed by 6 bases and J by 2 bases, leaving 14 bases between them. Germline assignment: CDR1 MDHEN and CDR2 SYDVKM. The CDR3 nucleotides read TGTGCCAGCAGGGAAGCAGGGGTGTCCAAAAACATTCAGTACTTC. Its protein is CASREAGVSKNIQYF.

The rearrangement joins TRBV24-1 to TRBJ2-1, with 10 bases fitting TRBD2. The CDR3 totals 14 residues. Trimming cost V 2 bases and J 8 bases; bases outside gene matches: 2. Germline CDR1 and CDR2: KGHDR and SFDVKD. The CDR3: CATSDWTSGYEQFF. In DNA, the CDR3 is TGTGCCACCAGTGATTGGACTAGCGGTTATGAGCAGTTCTTC.

The J gene is TRBJ2-7, the V gene TRBV11-2, with unresolved D. Looked up from germline, CDR1 is SGHAT and CDR2 is FQNNGV. The V gene lost 5 bases and the J gene lost 3 bases, with 11 bases spanning the gap. The CDR3 loop spans 13 amino acids. CDR3 loop: CASSPVSGYEQYF. CDR3 sequence (DNA): TGTGCCAGCAGCCCGGTGAGTGGCTACGAGCAGTACTTC.

V usage is TRBV10-3 and J usage is TRBJ2-1; TRBD1 agrees at 10 bases. CDR1 is ENHRY and CDR2 is SYGVKD in the germline V gene. The CDR3 is made up of 21 amino acids. The trim removed 3 bases at V and 0 bases at J, leaving 17 bases unmatched. The DNA of the CDR3 is TGTGCCATCAGTGATGAGAGGGCCGGGACAGGGGCCTTTAGCTCCTACAATGAGCAGTTCTTC. Its translation is CAISDERAGTGAFSSYNEQFF.

V gene TRBV5-1 combines with J gene TRBJ2-3; D is unclear. Between the trimmed V and J ends, which lost 4 bases and 4 bases, there was a span of 13 bases. The CDR3 length is 14 residues. Germline V CDR1 and CDR2: SGHRS, YFSETQ. CDR3 in DNA: TGCGCCAGCAGCCTTCAAGACGCAGCAGATACGCAGTATTTT. This encodes CASSLQDAADTQYF.